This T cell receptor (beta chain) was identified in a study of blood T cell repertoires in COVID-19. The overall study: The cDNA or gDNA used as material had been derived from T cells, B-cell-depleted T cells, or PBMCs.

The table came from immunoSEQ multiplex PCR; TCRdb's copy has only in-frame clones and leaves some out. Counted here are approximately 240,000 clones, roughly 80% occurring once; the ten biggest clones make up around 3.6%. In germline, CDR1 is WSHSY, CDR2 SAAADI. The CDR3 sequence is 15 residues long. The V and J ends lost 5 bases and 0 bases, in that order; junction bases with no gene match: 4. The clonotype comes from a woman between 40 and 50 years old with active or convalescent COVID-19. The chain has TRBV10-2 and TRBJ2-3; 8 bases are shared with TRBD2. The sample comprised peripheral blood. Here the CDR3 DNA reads TGCGCCAGCAGTACTATAGCGGGGAGCACAGATACGCAGTATTTT. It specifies CASSTIAGSTDTQYF.